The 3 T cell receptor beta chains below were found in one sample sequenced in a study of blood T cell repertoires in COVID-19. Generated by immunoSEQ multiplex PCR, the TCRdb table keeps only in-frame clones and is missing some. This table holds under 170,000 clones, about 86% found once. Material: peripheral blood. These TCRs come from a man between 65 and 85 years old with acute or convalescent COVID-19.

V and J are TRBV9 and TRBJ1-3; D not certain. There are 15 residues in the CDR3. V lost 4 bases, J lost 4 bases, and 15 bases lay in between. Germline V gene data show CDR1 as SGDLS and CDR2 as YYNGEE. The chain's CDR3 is CASSPTIGIGNTIYF. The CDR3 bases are TGTGCCAGCAGCCCCACTATCGGGATCGGAAACACCATATATTTT.

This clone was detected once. CDR3 region: CASSYRQGNQPQHF. DNA of the CDR3: TGTGCCAGCAGTTACAGGCAGGGGAATCAGCCCCAGCATTTT. The V call is TRBV6-2 or TRBV6-3, the J call TRBJ1-5; possibly TRBD1 for D (6 bases). Germline V gene data show CDR1 as MNHEY and CDR2 as SVGEGT. The CDR3 spans 14 residues. Deletions cut 2 bases from V and 4 bases from J, with 9 bases between.

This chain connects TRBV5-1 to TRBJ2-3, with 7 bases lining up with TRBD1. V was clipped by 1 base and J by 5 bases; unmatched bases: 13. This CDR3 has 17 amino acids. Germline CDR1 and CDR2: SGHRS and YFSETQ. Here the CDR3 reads CASSLNRGGLLGDTQYF. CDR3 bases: TGCGCCAGCAGCTTGAACAGGGGCGGTCTCCTTGGAGATACGCAGTATTTT.